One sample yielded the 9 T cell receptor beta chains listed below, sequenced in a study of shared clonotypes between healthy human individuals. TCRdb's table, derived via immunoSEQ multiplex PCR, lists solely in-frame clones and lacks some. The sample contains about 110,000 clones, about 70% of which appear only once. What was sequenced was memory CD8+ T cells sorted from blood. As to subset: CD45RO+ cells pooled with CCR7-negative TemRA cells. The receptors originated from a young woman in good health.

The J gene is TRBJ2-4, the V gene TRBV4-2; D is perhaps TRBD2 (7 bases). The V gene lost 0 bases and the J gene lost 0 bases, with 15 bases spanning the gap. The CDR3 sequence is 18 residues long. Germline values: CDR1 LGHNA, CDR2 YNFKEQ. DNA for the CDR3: TGTGCCAGCAGCCAAGATCGACGGGGGGCTGTAGCCAAAAACATTCAGTACTTC. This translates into CASSQDRRGAVAKNIQYF.

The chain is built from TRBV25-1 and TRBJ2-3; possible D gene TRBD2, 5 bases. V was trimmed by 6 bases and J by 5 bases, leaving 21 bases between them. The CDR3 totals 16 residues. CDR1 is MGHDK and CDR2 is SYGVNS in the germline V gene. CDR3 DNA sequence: TGTGCCAGCAGGACTGGACCGGGAACCCTGGGAGATACGCAGTATTTT. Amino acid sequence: CASRTGPGTLGDTQYF. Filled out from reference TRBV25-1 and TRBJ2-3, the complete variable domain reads EADIYQTPRYLVIGTGKKITLECSQTMGHDKMYWYQQDPGMELHLIHYSYGVNSTEKGDLSSESTVSRIRTEHFPLTLESARPSHTSQYLCASRTGPGTLGDTQYFGPGTRLTVL.

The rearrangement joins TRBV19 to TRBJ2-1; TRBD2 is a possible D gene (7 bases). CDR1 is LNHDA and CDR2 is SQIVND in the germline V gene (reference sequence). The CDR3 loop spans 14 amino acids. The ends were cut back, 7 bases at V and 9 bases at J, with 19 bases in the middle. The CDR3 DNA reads TGTGCCAGTAATGGGGGGGGCAGGGTAAGTGAGCAGTTCTTC. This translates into CASNGGGRVSEQFF.

CDR3 residues: CASSLVSGRGLVEQFF. The CDR3, as DNA: TGTGCCAGCAGTTTAGTGTCGGGACGAGGTTTAGTTGAGCAGTTCTTC. The chain carries TRBV27 and TRBJ2-1; D is perhaps TRBD1 or TRBD2 (5 bases each). Per germline, CDR1 MNHEY and CDR2 SMNVEV (reference sequence). V lost 2 bases, J lost 9 bases, and 20 bases lay in between. This CDR3 is 16 amino acids long.

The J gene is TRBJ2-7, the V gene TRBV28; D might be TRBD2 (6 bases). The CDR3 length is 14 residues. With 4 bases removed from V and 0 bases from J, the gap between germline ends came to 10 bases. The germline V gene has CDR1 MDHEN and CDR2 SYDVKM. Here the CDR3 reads CASSSGTRSYEQYF. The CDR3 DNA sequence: TGTGCCAGCAGTTCTGGGACTCGCTCCTACGAGCAGTACTTC.

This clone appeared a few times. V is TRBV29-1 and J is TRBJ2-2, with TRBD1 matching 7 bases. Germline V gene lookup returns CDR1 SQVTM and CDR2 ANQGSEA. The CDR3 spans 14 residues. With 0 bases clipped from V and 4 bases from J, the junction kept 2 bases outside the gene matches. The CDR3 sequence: CSVEEGQSTGELFF. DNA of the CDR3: TGCAGCGTTGAAGAGGGACAGTCCACCGGGGAGCTGTTTTTT.

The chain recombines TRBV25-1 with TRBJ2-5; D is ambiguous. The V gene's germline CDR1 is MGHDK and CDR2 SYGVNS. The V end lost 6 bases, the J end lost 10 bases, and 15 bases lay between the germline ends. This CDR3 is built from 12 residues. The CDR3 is CASSSHTECQYF. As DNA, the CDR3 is TGTGCCAGCAGCTCTCATACGGAGTGCCAGTACTTC.

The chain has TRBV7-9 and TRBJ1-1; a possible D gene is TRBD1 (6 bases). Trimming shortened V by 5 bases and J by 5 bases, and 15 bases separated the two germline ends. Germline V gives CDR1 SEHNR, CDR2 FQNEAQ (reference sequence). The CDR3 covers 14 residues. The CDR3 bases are TGTGCCAGCAGCCAAGATTGGGGGGCAACTGAAGCTTTCTTT. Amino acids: CASSQDWGATEAFF.

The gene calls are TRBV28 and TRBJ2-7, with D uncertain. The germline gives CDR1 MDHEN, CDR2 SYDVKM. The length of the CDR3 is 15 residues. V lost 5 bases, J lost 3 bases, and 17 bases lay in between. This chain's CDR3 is CASSLSKTRYYEQYF. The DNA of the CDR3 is TGTGCCAGCAGTCTCTCCAAGACTCGATACTACGAGCAGTACTTC.